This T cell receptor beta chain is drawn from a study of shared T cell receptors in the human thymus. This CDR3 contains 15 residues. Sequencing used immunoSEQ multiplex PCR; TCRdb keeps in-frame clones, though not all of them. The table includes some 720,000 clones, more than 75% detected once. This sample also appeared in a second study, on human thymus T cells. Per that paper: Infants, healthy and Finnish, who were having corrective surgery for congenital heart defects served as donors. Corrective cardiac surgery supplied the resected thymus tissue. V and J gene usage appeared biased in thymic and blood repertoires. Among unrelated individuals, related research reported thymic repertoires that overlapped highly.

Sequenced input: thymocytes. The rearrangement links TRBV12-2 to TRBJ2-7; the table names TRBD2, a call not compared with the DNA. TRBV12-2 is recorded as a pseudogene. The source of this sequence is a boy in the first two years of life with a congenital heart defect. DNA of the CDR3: TGTGCAAGTCGCGGCCCTACGACTGCCACCTACGAGCAGTACTTC. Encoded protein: CASRGPTTATYEQYF.